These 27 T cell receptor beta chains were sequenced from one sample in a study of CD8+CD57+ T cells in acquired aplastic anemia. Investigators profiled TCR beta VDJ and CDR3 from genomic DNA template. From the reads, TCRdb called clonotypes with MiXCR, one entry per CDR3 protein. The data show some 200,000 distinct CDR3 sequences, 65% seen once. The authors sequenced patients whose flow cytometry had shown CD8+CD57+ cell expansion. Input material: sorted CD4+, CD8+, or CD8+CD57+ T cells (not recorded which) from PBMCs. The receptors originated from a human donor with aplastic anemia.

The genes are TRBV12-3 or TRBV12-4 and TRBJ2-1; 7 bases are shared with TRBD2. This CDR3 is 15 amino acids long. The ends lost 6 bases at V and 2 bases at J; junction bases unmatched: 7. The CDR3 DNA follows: TGTGCCAGCAGACCGGGGGAGGGCCCCTACAATGAGCAGTTCTTC. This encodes CASRPGEGPYNEQFF.

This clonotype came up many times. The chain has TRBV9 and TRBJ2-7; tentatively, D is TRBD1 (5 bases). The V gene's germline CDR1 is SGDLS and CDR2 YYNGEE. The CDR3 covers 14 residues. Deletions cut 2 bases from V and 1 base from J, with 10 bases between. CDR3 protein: CASSVSGPSYEQYF. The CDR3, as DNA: TGTGCCAGCAGCGTTTCAGGGCCTTCCTACGAGCAGTACTTC.

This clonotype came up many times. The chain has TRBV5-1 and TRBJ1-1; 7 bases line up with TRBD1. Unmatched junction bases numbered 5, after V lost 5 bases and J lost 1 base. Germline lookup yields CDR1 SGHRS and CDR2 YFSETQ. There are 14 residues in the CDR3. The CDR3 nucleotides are TGCGCCAGCAGGCCAAGGGACAGGAACACTGAAGCTTTCTTT. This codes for CASRPRDRNTEAFF.

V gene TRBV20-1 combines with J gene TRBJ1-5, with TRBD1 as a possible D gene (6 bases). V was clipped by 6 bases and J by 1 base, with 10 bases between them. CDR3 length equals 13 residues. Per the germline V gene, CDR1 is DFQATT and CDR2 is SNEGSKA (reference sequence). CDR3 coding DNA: TGCAGTGCGGGGACATTAAGCAATCAGCCCCAGCATTTT. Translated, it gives CSAGTLSNQPQHF.

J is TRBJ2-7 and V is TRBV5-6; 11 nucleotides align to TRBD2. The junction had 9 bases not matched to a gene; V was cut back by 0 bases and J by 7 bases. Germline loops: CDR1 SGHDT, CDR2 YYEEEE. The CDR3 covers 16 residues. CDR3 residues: CASSLDLAGGPGEQYF. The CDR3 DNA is TGTGCCAGCAGCTTGGACTTAGCGGGAGGGCCAGGTGAGCAGTACTTC.

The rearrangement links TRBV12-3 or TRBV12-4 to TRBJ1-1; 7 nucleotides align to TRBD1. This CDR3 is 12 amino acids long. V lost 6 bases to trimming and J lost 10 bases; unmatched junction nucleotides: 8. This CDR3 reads CASSNRQGVAFF. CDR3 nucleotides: TGTGCCAGCAGCAATCGACAGGGTGTAGCTTTCTTT.

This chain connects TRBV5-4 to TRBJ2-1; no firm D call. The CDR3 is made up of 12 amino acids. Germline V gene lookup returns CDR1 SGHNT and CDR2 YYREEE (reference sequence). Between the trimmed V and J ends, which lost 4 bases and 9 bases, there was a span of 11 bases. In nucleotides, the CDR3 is TGTGCCAGCAGCCCAGGACCCCGTGAGCAGTTCTTC. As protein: CASSPGPREQFF. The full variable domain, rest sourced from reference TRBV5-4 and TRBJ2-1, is ETGVTQSPTHLIKTRGQQVTLRCSSQSGHNTVSWYQQALGQGPQFIFQYYREEENGRGNFPPRFSGLQFPNYSSELNVNALELDDSALYLCASSPGPREQFFGPGTRLTVL.

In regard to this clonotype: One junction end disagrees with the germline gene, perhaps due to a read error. CDR3 sequence reads: CASSLTSMRPDTRYF. The CDR3 DNA sequence: TGTGCCAGCAGCCTGACTAGTATGAGGCCAGATACGCGGTATTTT. The chain has TRBV7-2 and TRBJ2-3; D perhaps matches TRBD2 (6 bases). Germline loops: CDR1 SGHTA, CDR2 FQGNSA. The CDR3 length is 15 residues. Together with reference TRBV7-2 and TRBJ2-3, the CDR3 gives the full variable domain: GAGVSQSPSNKVTEKGKDVELRCDPISGHTALYWYRQSLGQGLEFLIYFQGNSAPDKSGLPSDRFSAERTGGSVSTLTIQRTQQEDSAVYLCASSLTSMRPDTRYFGPGTRLTVL.

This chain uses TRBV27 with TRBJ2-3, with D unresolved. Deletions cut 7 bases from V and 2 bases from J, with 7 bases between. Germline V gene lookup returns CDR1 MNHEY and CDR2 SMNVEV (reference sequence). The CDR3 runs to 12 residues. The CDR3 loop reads CASNSNTDTQYF. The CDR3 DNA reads TGTGCCAGCAACTCTAACACAGATACGCAGTATTTT.

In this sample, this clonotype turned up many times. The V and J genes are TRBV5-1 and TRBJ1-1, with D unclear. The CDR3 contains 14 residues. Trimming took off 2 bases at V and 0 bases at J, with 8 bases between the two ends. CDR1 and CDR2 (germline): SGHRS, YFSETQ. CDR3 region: CASSLAGMNTEAFF. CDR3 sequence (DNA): TGCGCCAGCAGCTTAGCGGGGATGAACACTGAAGCTTTCTTT.

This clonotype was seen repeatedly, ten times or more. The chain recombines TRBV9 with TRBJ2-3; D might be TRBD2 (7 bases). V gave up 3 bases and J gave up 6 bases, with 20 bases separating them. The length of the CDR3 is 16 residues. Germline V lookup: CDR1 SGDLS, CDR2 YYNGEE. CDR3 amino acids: CASSATEGGPWDTQYF. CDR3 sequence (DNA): TGTGCCAGCAGCGCGACCGAGGGGGGGCCCTGGGATACGCAGTATTTT.

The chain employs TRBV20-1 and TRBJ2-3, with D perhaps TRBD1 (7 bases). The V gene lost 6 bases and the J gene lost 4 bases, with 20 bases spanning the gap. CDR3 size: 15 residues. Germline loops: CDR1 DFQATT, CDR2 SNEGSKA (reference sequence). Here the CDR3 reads CSAAGGRGPPDTQYF. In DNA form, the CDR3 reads TGCAGTGCGGCAGGGGGACGGGGGCCCCCAGATACGCAGTATTTT.

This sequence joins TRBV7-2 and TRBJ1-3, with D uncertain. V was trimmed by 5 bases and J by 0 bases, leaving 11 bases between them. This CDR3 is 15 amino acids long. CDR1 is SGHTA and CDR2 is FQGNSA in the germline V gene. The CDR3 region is CASSPGIFSGNTIYF. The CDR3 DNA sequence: TGTGCCAGCAGCCCGGGGATATTCTCTGGAAACACCATATATTTT.

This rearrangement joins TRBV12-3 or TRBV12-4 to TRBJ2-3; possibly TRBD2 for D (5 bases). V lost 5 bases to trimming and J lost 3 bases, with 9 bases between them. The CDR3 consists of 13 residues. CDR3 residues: CASSRVATDTQYF. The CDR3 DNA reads TGTGCCAGCAGTAGGGTAGCGACAGATACGCAGTATTTT.

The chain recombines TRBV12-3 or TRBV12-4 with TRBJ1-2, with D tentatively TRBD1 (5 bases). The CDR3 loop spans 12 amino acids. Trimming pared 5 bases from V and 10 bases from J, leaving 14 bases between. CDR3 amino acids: CASSIDSALYTF. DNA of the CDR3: TGTGCCAGCAGTATAGACAGCGCTCTCTACACCTTC.

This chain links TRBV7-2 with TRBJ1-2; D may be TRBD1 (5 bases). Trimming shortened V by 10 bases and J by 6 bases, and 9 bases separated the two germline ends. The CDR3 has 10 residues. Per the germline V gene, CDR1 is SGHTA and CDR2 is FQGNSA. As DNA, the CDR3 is TGTGCCACCGACAGTGATGGCTACACCTTC. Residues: CATDSDGYTF.

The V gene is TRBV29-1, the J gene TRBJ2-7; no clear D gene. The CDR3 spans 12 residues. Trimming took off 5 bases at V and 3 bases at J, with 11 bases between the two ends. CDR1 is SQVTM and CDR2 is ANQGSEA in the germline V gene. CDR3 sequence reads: CSVIRAGYEQYF. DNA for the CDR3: TGCAGCGTTATTCGGGCAGGCTACGAGCAGTACTTC.

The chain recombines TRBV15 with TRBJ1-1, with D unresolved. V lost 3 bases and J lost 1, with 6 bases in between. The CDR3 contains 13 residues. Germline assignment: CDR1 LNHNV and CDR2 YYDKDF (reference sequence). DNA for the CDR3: TGTGCCACCAGCAGTCAACAGAACACTGAAGCTTTCTTT. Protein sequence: CATSSQQNTEAFF. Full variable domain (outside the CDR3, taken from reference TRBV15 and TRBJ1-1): DAMVIQNPRYQVTQFGKPVTLSCSQTLNHNVMYWYQQKSSQAPKLLFHYYDKDFNNEADTPDNFQSRRPNTSFCFLDIRSPGLGDTAMYLCATSSQQNTEAFFGQGTRLTVV.

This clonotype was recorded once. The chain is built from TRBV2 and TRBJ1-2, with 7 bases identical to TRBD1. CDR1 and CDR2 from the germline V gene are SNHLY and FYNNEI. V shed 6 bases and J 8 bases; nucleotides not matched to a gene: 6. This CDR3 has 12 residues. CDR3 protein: CASRGDSTGYTF. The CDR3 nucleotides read TGTGCCAGCAGGGGGGACAGCACCGGCTACACCTTC.

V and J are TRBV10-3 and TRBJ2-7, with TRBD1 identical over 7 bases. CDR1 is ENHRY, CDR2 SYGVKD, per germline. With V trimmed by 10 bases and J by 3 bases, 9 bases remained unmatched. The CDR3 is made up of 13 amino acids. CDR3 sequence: CASRRQGFYEQYF. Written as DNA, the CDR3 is TGTGCCAGCAGAAGACAGGGCTTCTACGAGCAGTACTTC.

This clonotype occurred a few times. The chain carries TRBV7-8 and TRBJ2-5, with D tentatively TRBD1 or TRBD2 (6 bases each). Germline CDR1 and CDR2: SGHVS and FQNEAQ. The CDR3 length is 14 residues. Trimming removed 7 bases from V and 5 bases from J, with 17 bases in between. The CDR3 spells CASTLSEGGETQYF. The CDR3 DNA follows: TGTGCCAGCACCCTATCAGAAGGGGGGGAGACCCAGTACTTC.

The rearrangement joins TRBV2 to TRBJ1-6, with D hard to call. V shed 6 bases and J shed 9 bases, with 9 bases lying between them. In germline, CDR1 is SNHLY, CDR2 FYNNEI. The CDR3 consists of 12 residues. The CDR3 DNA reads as TGTGCCAGCAGGGCGGGGAGTTCACCCCTCCACTTT. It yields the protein CASRAGSSPLHF.

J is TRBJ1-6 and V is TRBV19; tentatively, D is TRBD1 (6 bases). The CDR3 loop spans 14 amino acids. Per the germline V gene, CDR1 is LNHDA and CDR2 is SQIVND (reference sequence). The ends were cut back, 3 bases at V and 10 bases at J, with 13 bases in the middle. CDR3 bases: TGTGCCAGTAGTATTGGGGGGCCCAGCTCACCCCTCCACTTT. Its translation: CASSIGGPSSPLHF.

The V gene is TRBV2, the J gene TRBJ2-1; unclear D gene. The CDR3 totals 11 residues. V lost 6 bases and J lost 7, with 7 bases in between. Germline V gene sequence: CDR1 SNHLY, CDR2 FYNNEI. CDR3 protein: CASSFINEQFF. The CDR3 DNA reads TGTGCCAGCAGCTTCATAAATGAGCAGTTCTTC.

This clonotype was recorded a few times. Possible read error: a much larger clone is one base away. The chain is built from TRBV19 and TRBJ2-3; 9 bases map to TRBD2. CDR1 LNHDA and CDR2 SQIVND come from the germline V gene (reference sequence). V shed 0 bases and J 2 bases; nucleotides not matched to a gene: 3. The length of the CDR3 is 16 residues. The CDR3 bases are TGTGCCAGTAGTATAGACCTAGCGGGAACCACAGATACGCAGTATTTT. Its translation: CASSIDLAGTTDTQYF.

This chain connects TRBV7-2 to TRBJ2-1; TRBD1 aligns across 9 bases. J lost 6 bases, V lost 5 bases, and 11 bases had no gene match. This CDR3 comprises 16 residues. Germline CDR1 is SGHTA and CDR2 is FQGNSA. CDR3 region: CASSTTTGGPRNEQFF. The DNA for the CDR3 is TGTGCCAGCAGCACGACGACAGGGGGTCCCCGCAATGAGCAGTTCTTC.

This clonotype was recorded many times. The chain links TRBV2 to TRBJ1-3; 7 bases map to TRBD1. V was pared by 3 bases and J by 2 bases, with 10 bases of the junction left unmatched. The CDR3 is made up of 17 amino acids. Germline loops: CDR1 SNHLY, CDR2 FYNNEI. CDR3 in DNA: TGTGCCAGCAGTGACCTATTGGACAGGAGGCCTGGAAACACCATATATTTT. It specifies CASSDLLDRRPGNTIYF.